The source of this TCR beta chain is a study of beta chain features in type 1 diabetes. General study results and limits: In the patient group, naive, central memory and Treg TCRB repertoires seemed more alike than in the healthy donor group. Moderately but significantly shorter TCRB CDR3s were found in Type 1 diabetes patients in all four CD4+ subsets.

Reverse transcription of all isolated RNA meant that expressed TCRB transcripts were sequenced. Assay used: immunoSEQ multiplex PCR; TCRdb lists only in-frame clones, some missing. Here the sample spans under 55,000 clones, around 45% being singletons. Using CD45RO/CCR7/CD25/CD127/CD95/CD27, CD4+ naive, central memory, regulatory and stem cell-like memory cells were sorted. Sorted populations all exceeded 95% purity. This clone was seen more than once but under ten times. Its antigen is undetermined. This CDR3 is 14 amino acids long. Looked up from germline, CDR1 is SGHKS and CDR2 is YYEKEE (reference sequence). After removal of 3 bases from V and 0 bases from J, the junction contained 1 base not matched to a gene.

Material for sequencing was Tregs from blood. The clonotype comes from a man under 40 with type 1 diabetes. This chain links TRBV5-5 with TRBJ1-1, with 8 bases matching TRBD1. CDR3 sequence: CASSWTGMNTEAFF. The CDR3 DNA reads TGTGCCAGCAGCTGGACAGGGATGAACACTGAAGCTTTCTTT.